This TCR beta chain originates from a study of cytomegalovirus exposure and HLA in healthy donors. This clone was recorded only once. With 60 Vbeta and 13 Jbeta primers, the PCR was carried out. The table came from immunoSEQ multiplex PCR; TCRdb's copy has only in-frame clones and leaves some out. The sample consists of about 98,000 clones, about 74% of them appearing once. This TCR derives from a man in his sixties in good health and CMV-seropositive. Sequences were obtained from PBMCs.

The CDR3 DNA is TGTGCCTGGAGTGTACGAAGCGAGGATACGCAGTATTTT. It is translated as CAWSVRSEDTQYF. The chain combines TRBV30 with TRBJ2-3, with D hard to call. Germline-derived CDR1 and CDR2 are GTSNPN and SVGIG (reference sequence). The V end lost 0 bases, the J end lost 6 bases, and 10 bases lay between the germline ends. CDR3 size: 13 residues.